Below, one TCR beta chain is given with its context. The PCR had 60 Vbeta and 13 Jbeta primers. Repertoires were generated with immunoSEQ multiplex PCR, while TCRdb's copy carries only in-frame clones and drops some. The sample has roughly 200,000 clones. This record comes from a study of cytomegalovirus exposure and HLA in healthy donors. The overall study: Early released data comprised approximately 85 million unique TCRs from HLA-typed donors.

Germline assignment: CDR1 MGHRA and CDR2 YSYEKL. The CDR3 has 18 residues. This chain uses TRBV4-1 with TRBJ2-5, with 8 bases aligning to TRBD2. The J call is uncertain, as TRBJ2-7 better fits the DNA end. The sequence came from a girl aged 2 to 10 in good health and CMV-seropositive. The source material was PBMCs. For the CDR3, the DNA is TGCGCCAGCAGCCAAGATTTTTTGGCGGGAGGACTAAGCGACGAGCAGTACTTC. It translates to CASSQDFLAGGLSDEQYF.